The clone carrying this T cell receptor beta chain was seen only a few times. The target antigen is unknown. The data belong to a study of beta chain features in type 1 diabetes. The germline CDR1 and CDR2 sequences are MNHNY and SVGAGI (reference sequence). This CDR3 has 14 amino acids. The ends were cut back, 0 bases at V and 5 bases at J, with 8 bases in the middle. The whole isolated RNA underwent reverse transcription, so sequencing captured expressed TCRB transcripts. TCRdb's table, derived via immunoSEQ multiplex PCR, lists solely in-frame clones and lacks some. There are 120,000 to 150,000 clones in the sample; about 9.7% occur only once, and about 0.6% lies in the top ten. Study-level results: VDJ junctions from patients with type 1 diabetes contained fewer insertions and more deletions. Within the patient group, naive, central memory and Treg TCRB repertoires appeared more similar to each other than within healthy donors.

V gene TRBV6-6 combines with J gene TRBJ1-5; D unresolved. The receptor was isolated from a woman aged 40 to 50 in good health. Material for sequencing was central memory CD4+ T cells from blood. The CDR3 region has the DNA TGTGCCAGCAGTTACTCGGGCAGTCATCAGCCCCAGCATTTT. The encoded protein is CASSYSGSHQPQHF.